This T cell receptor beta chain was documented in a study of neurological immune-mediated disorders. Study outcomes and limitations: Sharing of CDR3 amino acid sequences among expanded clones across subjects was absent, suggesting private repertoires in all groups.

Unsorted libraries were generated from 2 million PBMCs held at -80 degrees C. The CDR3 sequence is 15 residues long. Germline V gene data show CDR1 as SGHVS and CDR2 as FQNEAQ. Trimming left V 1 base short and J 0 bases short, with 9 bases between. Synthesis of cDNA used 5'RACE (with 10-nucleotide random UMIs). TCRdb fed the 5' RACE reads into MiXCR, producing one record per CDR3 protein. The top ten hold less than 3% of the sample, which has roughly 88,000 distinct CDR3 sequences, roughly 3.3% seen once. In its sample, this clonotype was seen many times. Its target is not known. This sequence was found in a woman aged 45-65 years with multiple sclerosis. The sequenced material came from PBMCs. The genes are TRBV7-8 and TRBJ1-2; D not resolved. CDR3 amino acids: CASSLDGIPNYGYTF. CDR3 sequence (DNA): TGTGCCAGCAGCTTAGATGGAATACCTAACTATGGCTACACCTTC.